Sequencing of this T cell receptor (beta chain) was carried out in a study of blood T cells in healthy people across ages. Points from the study as a whole: Per million T cells, TCR beta diversity dropped about linearly as age rose.

As to this clonotype: Its specificity is not known.

After removal of 7 bases from V and 1 base from J, the junction contained 5 bases not matched to a gene. There are 14 residues in the CDR3. CDR1 and CDR2 from the germline V gene are MNHNS and SASEGT. Then a second PCR, running roughly 7 to 11 cycles, was carried out with a sample-barcoded 5' primer and a J-beta primer mix. TCRdb processed the 5' RACE reads anew with MiXCR; each CDR3 protein has one entry. The sample lists more than 500,000 distinct CDR3 sequences, roughly a quarter seen once, with approximately 17% in the top ten. The TCR was taken from a woman aged 70 to 79 in good health. The source material was blood. This chain uses TRBV6-1 with TRBJ1-2, with 8 positions matching TRBD1. Here the CDR3 reads CASTRDRINYGYTF. CDR3 DNA sequence: TGTGCCAGCACCCGGGACAGGATTAACTATGGCTACACCTTC.